This TCR beta chain appears in the sequencing data of a study of T-cell reconstitution after alpha-beta-depleted transplantation in children. The V segment lost 6 bases and the J segment 2 bases; nucleotides outside the gene matches: 6. The germline CDR1 and CDR2 sequences are MDHEN and SYDVKM. The CDR3 has 14 residues. Unique molecular identifiers were built into the TCRbeta library. TCRdb reanalysed the PCR reads using MiXCR and keeps one entry per CDR3 protein. Here the sample spans about 370,000 distinct CDR3 sequences, around 20% being singletons. This specimen was PBMCs from the stem cell graft donor, taken from the stem cell graft. This clonotype originated in a human donor who donated a stem cell graft to a child with acute myeloid leukemia. J is TRBJ2-7 and V is TRBV28; 8 positions agree with TRBD2. The CDR3 DNA reads TGTGCCAGCAGATCGTCGGGACTAGCCTACGAGCAGTACTTC. The encoded protein is CASRSSGLAYEQYF.